This T cell receptor beta chain was found in a study of blood T cell repertoires in COVID-19 (dated by TCRdb to the early 2020s). In the study overall: Samples from collaborators originated in the United States, Italy and Spain and spanned both the acute and convalescent phases of COVID-19. The samples were drawn from two sources: the first 160 participants of the ongoing ImmuneRACE study, and fewer than 1,500 subjects contributed by 6 global collaborators. A freely available public database, intended as a resource for researchers studying the immune response to SARS-CoV-2, is where the repertoires were released. Nearly every sample came with metadata listing a de-identified subject ID, COVID-19 status, age in years and sex. Subjects who had been exposed to COVID-19, were actively infected with it, or had recovered from it provided the deeply sampled blood TCRbeta repertoires that made up the dataset. The prospective study material was composed of cDNA or gDNA derived from T cells, B-cell-depleted T cells, or PBMCs. Where available, HLA class I and class II types were taken from metadata supplied by the sample provider and were not determined by assay-based typing. Overall study outcomes, separate from this receptor: The quantity of clinical and demographic metadata differed by source and by participant and was supplied without curation.

The CDR3 goes from the cysteine to the phenylalanine over 13 residues. Only the CDR3 region is kept as DNA, spanning 39 bases read in frame from base 1. Sequences SNHLY (CDR1) and FYNNEI (CDR2) are obtained from the germline V gene. V was cut back by 10 bases and J by 1 base, leaving a gap of 13 bases between them. Each collaborating institution followed its own protocols to collect whole blood in K2EDTA tubes. For TCRbeta analysis, collaborators shipped samples in one of three forms: frozen whole blood, isolated PBMCs, or DNA extracted from either of those sample types. As for this clone: Its antigen is still unknown. No much larger clone is present one base from it, and per-base qualities are unavailable.

TCRbeta CDR3 regions were amplified from genomic DNA using the immunoSEQ Assay, a bias-controlled multiplex PCR. The source study handled its data this way. Nucleated cell counts per sample were estimated from amplification of reference gene primers within the assay. To quantify the absolute abundance of each unique TCRbeta CDR3 rearrangement, sequence reads were collapsed and filtered. For each sample, productive Simpson clonality was calculated as the square root of Simpson's diversity index across productive rearrangements. Drawn from immuneACCESS, this table holds only the in-frame rearrangements with V and J called that TCRdb kept. Clones are partly lost; checked studies trace under half to an unresolved V gene and leave the rest unexplained. The V and J calls and the clone size are those of that table, but D and trimming were determined from the DNA. The sample table shows some 700,000 clones, and about 90% are seen once. In total, the top ten clones hold under 0.3% of the sample.

The sample comprised peripheral blood. This TCR came from a woman younger than 35 with acute or convalescent COVID-19. The rearrangement combines TRBV2 with TRBJ1-1; the D gene is not confidently resolved. The CDR3 sequence is CATQKTWNTEAFF. The sequenced DNA is TGTGCCACCCAGAAGACTTGGAACACTGAAGCTTTCTTT.